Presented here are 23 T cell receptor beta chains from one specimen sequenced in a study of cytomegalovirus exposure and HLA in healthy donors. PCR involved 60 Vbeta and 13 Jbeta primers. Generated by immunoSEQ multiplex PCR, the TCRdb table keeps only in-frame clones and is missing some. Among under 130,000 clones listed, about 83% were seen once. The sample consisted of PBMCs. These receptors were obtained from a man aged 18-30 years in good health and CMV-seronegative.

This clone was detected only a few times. This CDR3 is CASSRQTGNTF. CDR3 coding DNA: TGTGCCAGCAGCCGGCAGACAGGCAACACCTTC. The genes are TRBV7-9 and TRBJ1-2, with a tentative D call TRBD1 (6 bases). V was trimmed by 5 bases and J by 12 bases, leaving 13 bases between them. The CDR3 covers 11 residues. Germline assignment: CDR1 SEHNR and CDR2 FQNEAQ (reference sequence).

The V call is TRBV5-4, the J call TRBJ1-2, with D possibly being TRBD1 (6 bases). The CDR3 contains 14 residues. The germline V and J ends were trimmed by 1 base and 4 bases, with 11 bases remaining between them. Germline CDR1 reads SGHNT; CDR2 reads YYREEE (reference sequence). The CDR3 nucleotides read TGTGCCAGCAGCTTGAGCTTAGGGGGCTATGGCTACACCTTC. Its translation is CASSLSLGGYGYTF.

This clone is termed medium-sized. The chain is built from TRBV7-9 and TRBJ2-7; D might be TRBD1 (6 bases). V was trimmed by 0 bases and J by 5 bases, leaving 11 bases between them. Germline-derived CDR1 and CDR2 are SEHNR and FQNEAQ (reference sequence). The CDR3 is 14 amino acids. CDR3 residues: CASSLARGKDEQYF. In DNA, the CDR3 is TGTGCCAGCAGCTTAGCCAGGGGTAAGGACGAGCAGTACTTC.

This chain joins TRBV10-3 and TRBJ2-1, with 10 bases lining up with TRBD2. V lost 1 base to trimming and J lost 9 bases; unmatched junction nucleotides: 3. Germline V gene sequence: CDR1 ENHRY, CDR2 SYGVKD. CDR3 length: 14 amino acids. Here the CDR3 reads CAISEYGLAAEQFF. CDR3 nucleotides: TGTGCCATCAGTGAGTATGGACTAGCGGCTGAGCAGTTCTTC.

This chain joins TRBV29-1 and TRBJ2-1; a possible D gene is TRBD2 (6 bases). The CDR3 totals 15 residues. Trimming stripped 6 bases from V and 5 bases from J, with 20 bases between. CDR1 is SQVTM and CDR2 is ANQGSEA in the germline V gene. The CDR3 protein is CSVIPSASAHNEQFF. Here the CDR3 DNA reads TGCAGCGTCATCCCGTCGGCTAGCGCCCACAATGAGCAGTTCTTC.

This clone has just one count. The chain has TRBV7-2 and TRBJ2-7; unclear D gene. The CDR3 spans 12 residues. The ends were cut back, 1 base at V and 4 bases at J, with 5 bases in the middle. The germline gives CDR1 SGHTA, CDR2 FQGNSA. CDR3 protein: CASSLERYEQYF. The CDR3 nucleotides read TGTGCCAGCAGCTTAGAACGGTACGAGCAGTACTTC.

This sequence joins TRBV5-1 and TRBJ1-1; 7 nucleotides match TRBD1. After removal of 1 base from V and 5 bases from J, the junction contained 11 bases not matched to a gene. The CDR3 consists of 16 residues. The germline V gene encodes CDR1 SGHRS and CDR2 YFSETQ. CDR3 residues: CASSLSTGRARTEAFF. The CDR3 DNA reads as TGCGCCAGCAGCTTGTCGACAGGGCGGGCAAGAACTGAAGCTTTCTTT.

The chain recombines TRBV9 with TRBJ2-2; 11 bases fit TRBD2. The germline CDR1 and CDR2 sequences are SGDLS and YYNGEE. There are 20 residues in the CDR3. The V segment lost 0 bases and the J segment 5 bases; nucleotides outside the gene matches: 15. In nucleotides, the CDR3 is TGTGCCAGCAGCGTAGATCGTCGGGATGGGACTAGCGGATCTACCGGGGAGCTGTTTTTT. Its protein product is CASSVDRRDGTSGSTGELFF.

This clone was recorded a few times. The CDR3 here is CASSWTSTNEKLFF. Here the CDR3 DNA reads TGCGCCAGCAGCTGGACATCAACTAATGAAAAACTGTTTTTT. V gene TRBV5-1 combines with J gene TRBJ1-4; possibly TRBD1 for D (5 bases). V gave up 3 bases and J gave up 0 bases, with 6 bases separating them. The CDR3 has 14 residues. Germline CDR1 SGHRS, CDR2 YFSETQ.

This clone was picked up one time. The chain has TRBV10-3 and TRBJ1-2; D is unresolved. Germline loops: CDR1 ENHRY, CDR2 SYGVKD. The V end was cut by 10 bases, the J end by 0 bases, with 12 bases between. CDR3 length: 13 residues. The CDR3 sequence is CATTSEPNYGYTF. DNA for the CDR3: TGTGCCACCACTTCCGAACCTAACTATGGCTACACCTTC.

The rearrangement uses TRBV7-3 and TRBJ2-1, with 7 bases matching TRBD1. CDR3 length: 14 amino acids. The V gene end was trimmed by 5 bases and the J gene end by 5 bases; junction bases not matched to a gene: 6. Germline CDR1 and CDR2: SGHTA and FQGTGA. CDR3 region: CASSGPGQNNEQFF. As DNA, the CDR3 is TGTGCCAGCAGCGGCCCGGGACAGAACAATGAGCAGTTCTTC.

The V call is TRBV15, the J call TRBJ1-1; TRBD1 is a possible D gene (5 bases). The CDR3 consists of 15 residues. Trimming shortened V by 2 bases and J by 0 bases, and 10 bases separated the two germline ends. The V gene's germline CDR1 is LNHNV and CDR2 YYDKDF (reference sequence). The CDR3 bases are TGTGCCACCAGCAGAATACCGGGGGTGAACACTGAAGCTTTCTTT. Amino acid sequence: CATSRIPGVNTEAFF.

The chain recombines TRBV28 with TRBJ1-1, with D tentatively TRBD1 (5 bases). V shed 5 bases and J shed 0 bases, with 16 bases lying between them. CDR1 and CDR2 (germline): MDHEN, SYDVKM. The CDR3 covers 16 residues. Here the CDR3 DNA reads TGTGCCAGCAGTACGGAGACAGTTAGCCTGAACACTGAAGCTTTCTTT. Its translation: CASSTETVSLNTEAFF.

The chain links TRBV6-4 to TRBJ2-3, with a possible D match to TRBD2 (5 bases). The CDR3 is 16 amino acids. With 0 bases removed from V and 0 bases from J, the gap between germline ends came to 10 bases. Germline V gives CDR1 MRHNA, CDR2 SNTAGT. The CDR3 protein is CASSDSSGKSTDTQYF. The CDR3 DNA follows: TGTGCCAGCAGTGACTCGAGCGGAAAGAGCACAGATACGCAGTATTTT.

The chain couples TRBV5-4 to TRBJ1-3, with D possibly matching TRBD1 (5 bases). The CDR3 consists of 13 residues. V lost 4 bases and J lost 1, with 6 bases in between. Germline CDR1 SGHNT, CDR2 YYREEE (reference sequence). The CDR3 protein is CASSDRSGNTIYF. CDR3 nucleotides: TGTGCCAGCAGCGACAGATCTGGAAACACCATATATTTT.

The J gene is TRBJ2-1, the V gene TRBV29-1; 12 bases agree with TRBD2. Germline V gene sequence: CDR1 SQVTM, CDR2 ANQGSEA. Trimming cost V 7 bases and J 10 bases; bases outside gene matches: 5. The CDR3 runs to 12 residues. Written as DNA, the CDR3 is TGCAGCGAGACTAGCGGGAGTAGCGAGCAGTTCTTC. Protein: CSETSGSSEQFF.

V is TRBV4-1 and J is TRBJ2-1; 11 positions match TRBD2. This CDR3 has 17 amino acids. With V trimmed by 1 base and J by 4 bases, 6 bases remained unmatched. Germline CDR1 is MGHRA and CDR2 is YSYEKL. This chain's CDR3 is CASSQVGTSGRYNEQFF. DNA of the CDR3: TGCGCCAGCAGCCAAGTCGGTACTAGCGGGAGATACAATGAGCAGTTCTTC.

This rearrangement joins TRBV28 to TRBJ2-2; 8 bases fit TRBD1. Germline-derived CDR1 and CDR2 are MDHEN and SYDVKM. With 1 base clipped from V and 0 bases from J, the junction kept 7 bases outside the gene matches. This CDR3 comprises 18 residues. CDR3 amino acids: CASSLFIWTGTNTGELFF. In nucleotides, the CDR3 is TGTGCCAGCAGTTTATTCATCTGGACAGGGACGAACACCGGGGAGCTGTTTTTT.

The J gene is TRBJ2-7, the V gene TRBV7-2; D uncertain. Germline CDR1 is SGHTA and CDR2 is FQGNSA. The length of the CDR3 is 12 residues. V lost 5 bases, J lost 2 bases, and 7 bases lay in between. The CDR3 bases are TGTGCCAGCAGCCTAACTGCCTACGAGCAGTACTTC. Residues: CASSLTAYEQYF.

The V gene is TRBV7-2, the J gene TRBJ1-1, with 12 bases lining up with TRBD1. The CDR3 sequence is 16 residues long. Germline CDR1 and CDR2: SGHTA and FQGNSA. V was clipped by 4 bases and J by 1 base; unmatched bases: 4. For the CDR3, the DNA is TGTGCCAGCAGCTCCCCGGGACAGGGGGCGAACACTGAAGCTTTCTTT. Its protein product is CASSSPGQGANTEAFF.

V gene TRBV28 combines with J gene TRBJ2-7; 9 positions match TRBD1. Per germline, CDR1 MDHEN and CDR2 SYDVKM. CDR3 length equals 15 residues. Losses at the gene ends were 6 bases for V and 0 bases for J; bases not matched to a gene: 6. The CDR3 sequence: CASRFGTGSSYEQYF. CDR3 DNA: TGTGCCAGCAGGTTTGGGACAGGGTCCTCCTACGAGCAGTACTTC.

CDR3 sequence (DNA): TGTGCCAGCAGCCCTAAGGATAAGGGGGAAAGTGAAAAACTGTTTTTT. This translates into CASSPKDKGESEKLFF. V gene TRBV7-9 combines with J gene TRBJ1-4, with D possibly being TRBD1 (6 bases). Between the trimmed V and J ends, which lost 5 bases and 7 bases, there was a span of 20 bases. Germline loops: CDR1 SEHNR, CDR2 FQNEAQ (reference sequence). The CDR3 covers 16 residues. Supplemented by reference TRBV7-9 and TRBJ1-4, the full variable domain reads DTGVSQNPRHKITKRGQNVTFRCDPISEHNRLYWYRQTLGQGPEFLTYFQNEAQLEKSRLLSDRFSAERPKGSFSTLEIQRTEQGDSAMYLCASSPKDKGESEKLFFGSGTQLSVL.

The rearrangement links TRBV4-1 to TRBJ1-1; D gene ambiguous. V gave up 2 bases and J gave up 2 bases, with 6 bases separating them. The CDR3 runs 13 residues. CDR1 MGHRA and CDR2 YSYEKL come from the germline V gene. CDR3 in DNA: TGCGCCAGCAGCCAATTAACAAACACTGAAGCTTTCTTT. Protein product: CASSQLTNTEAFF.